This entry lists 4 T cell receptor beta chains sequenced from one sample in a study of CD8+CD57+ T cells in acquired aplastic anemia. Using genomic DNA as the template, TCR beta VDJ and CDR3 profiling was carried out. TCRdb used MiXCR to reprocess the reads, holding one entry per CDR3 protein. The sample records 86,000 or so distinct CDR3 sequences, approximately 45% being singletons. The sequenced sample consisted of sorted CD4+, CD8+, or CD8+CD57+ T cells (not recorded which) from PBMCs. These receptor sequences come from a human donor in good health, serving as a control.

The rearrangement uses TRBV11-1 and TRBJ2-3; 7 nucleotides agree with TRBD1. Germline lookup yields CDR1 SGHAT and CDR2 FQDESV (reference sequence). With V trimmed by 1 base and J by 6 bases, 10 bases remained unmatched. The CDR3 covers 16 residues. CDR3 sequence reads: CASSLGPGQSLDTQYF. The DNA of the CDR3 is TGTGCCAGCAGCTTAGGGCCGGGACAGTCCTTGGATACGCAGTATTTT.

In its sample, this clonotype was seen a few times. The chain joins TRBV19 to TRBJ1-2; unclear D gene. The CDR3 runs to 12 residues. The ends were cut back, 7 bases at V and 7 bases at J, with 13 bases in the middle. Germline CDR1 is LNHDA and CDR2 is SQIVND (reference sequence). DNA for the CDR3: TGTGCCAGTACCTCCTATCCGCTTGGCTACACCTTC. As protein: CASTSYPLGYTF.

This clonotype was observed many times. The chain employs TRBV19 and TRBJ1-2; D is unclear. V lost 0 bases, J lost 4 bases, and 12 bases lay in between. Germline-derived CDR1 and CDR2 are LNHDA and SQIVND (reference sequence). This CDR3 is 15 amino acids long. The CDR3 protein is CASSIDRPAAYGYTF. CDR3 bases: TGTGCCAGTAGTATAGATCGTCCGGCAGCCTATGGCTACACCTTC. The full variable domain, its missing parts supplied by reference TRBV19 and TRBJ1-2, is DGGITQSPKYLFRKEGQNVTLSCEQNLNHDAMYWYRQDPGQGLRLIYYSQIVNDFQKGDIAEGYSVSREKKESFPLTVTSAQKNPTAFYLCASSIDRPAAYGYTFGSGTRLTVV.

This clonotype was seen repeatedly, ten times or more. V usage is TRBV6-1 and J usage is TRBJ2-7; no definite D call. Germline values: CDR1 MNHNS, CDR2 SASEGT. V was pared by 3 bases and J by 2 bases, with 11 bases between. There are 14 residues in the CDR3. The DNA for the CDR3 is TGTGCCAGCAGTGAGTGGCGCGATGCCTACGAGCAGTACTTC. Its translation: CASSEWRDAYEQYF.